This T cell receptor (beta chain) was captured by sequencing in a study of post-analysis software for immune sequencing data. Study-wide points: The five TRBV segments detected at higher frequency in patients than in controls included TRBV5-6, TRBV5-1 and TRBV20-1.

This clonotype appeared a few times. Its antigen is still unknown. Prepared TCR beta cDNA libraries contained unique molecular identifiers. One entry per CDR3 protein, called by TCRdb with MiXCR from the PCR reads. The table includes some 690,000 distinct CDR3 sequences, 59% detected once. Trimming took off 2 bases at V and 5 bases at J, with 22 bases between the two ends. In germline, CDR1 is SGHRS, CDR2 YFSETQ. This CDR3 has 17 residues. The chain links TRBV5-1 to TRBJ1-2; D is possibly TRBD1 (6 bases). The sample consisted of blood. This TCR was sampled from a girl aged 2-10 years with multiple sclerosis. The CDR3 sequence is CASSFAGGAEGVYGYTF. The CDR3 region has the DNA TGCGCCAGCAGCTTCGCGGGGGGCGCAGAGGGAGTATATGGCTACACCTTC. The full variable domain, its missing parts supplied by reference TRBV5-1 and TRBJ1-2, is KAGVTQTPRYLIKTRGQQVTLSCSPISGHRSVSWYQQTPGQGLQFLFEYFSETQRNKGNFPGRFSGRQFSNSRSEMNVSTLELGDSALYLCASSFAGGAEGVYGYTFGSGTRLTVV.